This T cell receptor beta chain was obtained from a study of blood T cell repertoires in COVID-19. The table lists this clone with a few counts. The ends lost 4 bases at V and 5 bases at J; junction bases unmatched: 7. The CDR3 is 15 residues long. CDR1 and CDR2 (germline): SGDLS, YYNGEE. TCRdb keeps only in-frame clones here, not all; method: immunoSEQ multiplex PCR. The table lists around 40,000 clones, around 84% of them singletons. The chain joins TRBV9 to TRBJ1-5, with 9 bases fitting TRBD1. This clonotype was obtained from a human donor in a cohort sampled during active COVID-19. Sequencing was performed on peripheral blood. DNA for the CDR3: TGTGCCAGCAGCCCCTCGACAGGGGGATATCAGCCCCAGCATTTT. Translated, it gives CASSPSTGGYQPQHF.